This record covers a single T cell receptor beta chain. Deletions cut 4 bases from V and 3 bases from J, with 9 bases between. The CDR3 loop spans 13 amino acids. CDR1 LGHDT and CDR2 YNNKEL come from the germline V gene (reference sequence). The data originate from a study of blood T cell repertoires in COVID-19. Study overall: COVID-19 samples collected from the United States, Italy and Spain covered acute and convalescent phases. T cells, B-cell-depleted T cells, or PBMCs provided the cDNA or gDNA that served as material.

Authors' methods: Amplification of reference gene primers was used by the study to estimate nucleated cell counts. TCRdb's table, derived via immunoSEQ multiplex PCR, lists solely in-frame clones and lacks some. V, J and clone size were drawn from that table, and D and trimming were deduced from the DNA. The table lists roughly 150,000 clones, 85% to 90% of them singletons. Specimen: peripheral blood. The receptor was isolated from a man older than 75 with acute or convalescent COVID-19. The genes are TRBV3-1 (or the pseudogene TRBV3-2) and TRBJ1-1; perhaps TRBD1 as D (5 bases). The CDR3 spells CASSPDSYTEAFF. The DNA for the CDR3 is TGTGCCAGCAGCCCCGACAGTTACACTGAAGCTTTCTTT.